This paragraph covers one T cell receptor (beta chain) sequence. This specimen belongs to a study of blood T cell repertoires in COVID-19. The overall study: Acute and convalescent COVID-19 specimens originated in the United States, Italy and Spain.

In the source study's methods: Quantification of nucleated cells was approximated via reference gene primer amplification. Repertoires were generated with immunoSEQ multiplex PCR, while TCRdb's copy carries only in-frame clones and drops some. That table gives V, J and clone size, and the DNA gave D and trimming. The profile shows around 31,000 clones, around 92% of them singletons. Unmatched junction bases numbered 5, after V lost 6 bases and J lost 6 bases. Germline values: CDR1 MNHEY, CDR2 SVGAGI. The CDR3 loop spans 13 amino acids. V and J are TRBV6-5 and TRBJ1-5; TRBD1 matches 7 bases. Sequenced input: peripheral blood. This clonotype originated in a woman aged 40 to 50 with active or convalescent COVID-19. The DNA for the CDR3 is TGTGCCAGCAGGAAGGGGGACAGTCAGCCCCAGCATTTT. This sequence encodes CASRKGDSQPQHF.